The 25 T cell receptor beta chains given below trace back to one sample, sequenced in a study of T-cell reconstitution after alpha-beta-depleted transplantation in children. This sample's TCRbeta library carried unique molecular identifier barcodes. TCRdb processed the PCR reads anew with MiXCR; each CDR3 protein has one entry. The repertoire holds hundreds of thousands of distinct CDR3 sequences, approximately 10% seen once, with over 25% in the top ten. Source: PBMCs, taken before TCRalphabeta/CD19-depleted stem cell transplant. These receptors all come from a child under two years old with acute myeloid leukemia, due to receive a stem cell transplant.

This clonotype was found many times. J is TRBJ2-3 and V is TRBV20-1; D may be TRBD1 (6 bases). The CDR3 spans 15 residues. V shed 0 bases and J shed 8 bases, with 18 bases lying between them. Looked up from germline, CDR1 is DFQATT and CDR2 is SNEGSKA (reference sequence). In DNA form, the CDR3 reads TGCAGTGCTAGAGATCGGCCCAGGGGAGCAGCTACGCAGTATTTT. Encoded protein: CSARDRPRGAATQYF.

This clonotype appeared a single time. The chain recombines TRBV5-6 with TRBJ2-7; tentative D call: TRBD2 (5 bases). Per the germline V gene, CDR1 is SGHDT and CDR2 is YYEEEE. The length of the CDR3 is 15 residues. V lost 8 bases and J 1 base, leaving 19 bases between the germline ends. Here the CDR3 DNA reads TGTGCCAGGGGCCCCGGGGTTCTGGGGTCCTACGAGCAGTACTTC. Its protein product is CARGPGVLGSYEQYF.

This clonotype was observed many times. The rearrangement joins TRBV5-1 to TRBJ1-1; D unresolved. V gave up 0 bases and J gave up 1 base, with 10 bases separating them. Germline V gene data show CDR1 as SGHRS and CDR2 as YFSETQ. CDR3 length: 15 residues. The CDR3 loop is CASSLVATKNTEAFF. The CDR3 DNA sequence: TGCGCCAGCAGCTTGGTGGCAACAAAGAACACTGAAGCTTTCTTT. The full variable domain, in which reference TRBV5-1 and TRBJ1-1 provide the parts outside the CDR3, is KAGVTQTPRYLIKTRGQQVTLSCSPISGHRSVSWYQQTPGQGLQFLFEYFSETQRNKGNFPGRFSGRQFSNSRSEMNVSTLELGDSALYLCASSLVATKNTEAFFGQGTRLTVV.

This clonotype was observed at least ten times. The chain couples TRBV20-1 to TRBJ2-1; D call uncertain. The germline V gene encodes CDR1 DFQATT and CDR2 SNEGSKA (reference sequence). The V end lost 3 bases, the J end lost 2 bases, and 11 bases lay between the germline ends. The CDR3 length is 14 residues. The CDR3 region is CSARTGSPYNEQFF. The CDR3, as DNA: TGCAGTGCTAGGACCGGGTCACCCTACAATGAGCAGTTCTTC.

V gene TRBV11-1 combines with J gene TRBJ1-3, with D possibly TRBD1 on 5 matching bases. In germline, CDR1 is SGHAT, CDR2 FQDESV (reference sequence). This CDR3 has 14 residues. V was clipped by 7 bases and J by 3 bases, with 13 bases between them. The CDR3 DNA reads TGTGCCAGCACCCCCCAGGGATATGGAAACACCATATATTTT. Translated: CASTPQGYGNTIYF.

This clonotype came up many times. This rearrangement joins TRBV28 to TRBJ1-2; 8 bases are a match to TRBD1. CDR1 is MDHEN and CDR2 is SYDVKM in the germline V gene. The V segment lost 6 bases and the J segment 7 bases; nucleotides outside the gene matches: 7. This CDR3 is 13 amino acids long. The CDR3 is CASSRPTGVGYTF. CDR3 DNA: TGTGCCAGCAGCCGTCCGACAGGGGTTGGCTACACCTTC.

The rearrangement joins TRBV6-2 or TRBV6-3 to TRBJ1-2, with TRBD1 matching over 8 bases. This CDR3 is 15 amino acids long. Germline V CDR1 and CDR2: MNHEY, SVGEGT. Unmatched junction bases numbered 10, after V lost 2 bases and J lost 8 bases. The CDR3 protein is CASSYPGTGRRGYTF. The CDR3 DNA reads TGTGCCAGCAGTTACCCAGGGACAGGCCGTCGGGGCTACACCTTC.

As concerns this clonotype: An end of the junction differs from the germline gene, which may be a read error. V gene TRBV27 combines with J gene TRBJ2-3, with a possible D match to TRBD2 (6 bases). The CDR3 has 15 amino acids. Germline CDR1 and CDR2: MNHEY and SMNVEV (reference sequence). The CDR3, as DNA: TGTGCCAGCAGTTTATCACTAGCTAGCACAGATATGCAGTATTTT. Translation: CASSLSLASTDMQYF.

This chain connects TRBV18 to TRBJ1-2, with TRBD1 matching 8 bases. From germline, CDR1 is KGHSH and CDR2 LQKENI. The V and J ends lost 3 bases and 7 bases, in that order; junction bases with no gene match: 10. This CDR3 has 15 residues. CDR3 nucleotides: TGTGCCAGCTCACCGGCGGCAGGGGGCTTTCGTGGCTACACCTTC. Its protein is CASSPAAGGFRGYTF. Full variable domain (rest looked up from reference TRBV18 and TRBJ1-2): NAGVMQNPRHLVRRRGQEARLRCSPMKGHSHVYWYRQLPEEGLKFMVYLQKENIIDESGMPKERFSAEFPKEGPSILRIQQVVRGDSAAYFCASSPAAGGFRGYTFGSGTRLTVV.

This clonotype was seen many times. The chain employs TRBV6-5 and TRBJ2-1; TRBD2 matches at 7 bases. In germline, CDR1 is MNHEY, CDR2 SVGAGI. The V segment lost 0 bases and the J segment 9 bases; nucleotides outside the gene matches: 5. This CDR3 has 14 amino acids. The CDR3 nucleotides are TGTGCCAGCAGTTACTCGGGATGGGGGGGTGAGCAGTTCTTC. Translated: CASSYSGWGGEQFF.

This clonotype has ten or more counts. The genes are TRBV5-8 and TRBJ1-6; possibly TRBD1 for D (6 bases). CDR1 is SGHTS, CDR2 YDEGEE, per germline. There are 17 residues in the CDR3. V was cut by 5 bases and J by 0 bases, with 15 bases left in between. DNA of the CDR3: TGTGCCAGCAGATCCGACAGGACGAGCTCCTATAATTCACCCCTCCACTTT. Protein product: CASRSDRTSSYNSPLHF. Drawing the rest from reference TRBV5-8 and TRBJ1-6, the complete variable domain is EAGVTQSPTHLIKTRGQQATLRCSPISGHTSVYWYQQALGLGLQFLLWYDEGEERNRGNFPPRFSGRQFPNYSSELNVNALELEDSALYLCASRSDRTSSYNSPLHFGNGTRLTVT.

This clonotype has ten or more counts. The chain is built from TRBV5-1 and TRBJ2-2; D is possibly TRBD1 (5 bases). Germline-derived CDR1 and CDR2 are SGHRS and YFSETQ. Between the trimmed V and J ends, which lost 3 bases and 5 bases, there was a span of 8 bases. The length of the CDR3 is 13 residues. The CDR3 sequence is CASSWQGTGELFF. As DNA, the CDR3 is TGCGCCAGCAGCTGGCAGGGAACCGGGGAGCTGTTTTTT. The variable domain in full, completed from reference TRBV5-1 and TRBJ2-2, reads KAGVTQTPRYLIKTRGQQVTLSCSPISGHRSVSWYQQTPGQGLQFLFEYFSETQRNKGNFPGRFSGRQFSNSRSEMNVSTLELGDSALYLCASSWQGTGELFFGEGSRLTVL.

V gene TRBV6-2 or TRBV6-3 combines with J gene TRBJ2-2; 7 bases match TRBD2. CDR1 and CDR2 from the germline V gene are MNHEY and SVGEGT. The CDR3 runs 14 residues. The junction had 9 bases not matched to a gene; V was cut back by 9 bases and J by 5 bases. CDR3 in DNA: TGTGCCAGTGCCGGCGGGAGCGGTACCGGGGAGCTGTTTTTT. As protein: CASAGGSGTGELFF.

The rearrangement uses TRBV6-1 and TRBJ1-5, with 10 positions matching TRBD1. There are 16 residues in the CDR3. CDR1 is MNHNS, CDR2 SASEGT, per germline. The trim removed 5 bases at V and 2 bases at J, leaving 6 bases unmatched. DNA for the CDR3: TGTGCCAGCAGTCCCCCCGGGACAGGGGGCAATCAGCCCCAGCATTTT. Translation gives CASSPPGTGGNQPQHF.

J is TRBJ2-7 and V is TRBV23-1, with unresolved D. TRBV23-1 is an ORF, and what it does is uncertain. Trimming took off 10 bases at V and 6 bases at J, with 10 bases between the two ends. CDR3 size: 10 residues. Here the CDR3 reads CAIWIVEQYF. The CDR3 DNA follows: TGCGCCATCTGGATTGTCGAGCAGTACTTC.

This clonotype has just a few counts. This rearrangement joins TRBV11-2 to TRBJ1-2; the match to TRBD1 covers 7 bases. Germline V gives CDR1 SGHAT, CDR2 FQNNGV. CDR3 size: 15 residues. V lost 1 base and J lost 13; bases outside the gene matches: 15. CDR3 region: CASSLGAGTATGTTF. The CDR3 coding sequence is TGTGCCAGCAGCTTAGGAGCCGGGACAGCTACGGGGACCACCTTC.

On this clonotype: Being one base from a much bigger clone, this may be a read error. The missing conserved phenylalanine or tryptophan at the end of this CDR3 makes a read error likely. This chain connects TRBV20-1 to TRBJ2-7, with a weak D call TRBD1 (6 bases). The CDR3 loop spans 11 amino acids. Per germline, CDR1 DFQATT and CDR2 SNEGSKA (reference sequence). V lost 6 bases and J 4 bases, leaving 10 bases between the germline ends. The CDR3 loop reads CSAITGYEQYL. The CDR3 nucleotides read TGCAGTGCAATAACAGGGTACGAGCAGTACCTC.

The sample holds many counts of this clonotype. The chain links TRBV18 to TRBJ1-1; the D gene is possibly TRBD1 (6 bases). The germline V and J ends were trimmed by 2 bases and 13 bases, with 17 bases remaining between them. The CDR3 loop spans 13 amino acids. Germline V CDR1 and CDR2: KGHSH, LQKENI. In DNA form, the CDR3 reads TGTGCCAGCTCACCATCTCCCAGGGGACAAGTTTTCTTT. This gives the protein CASSPSPRGQVFF.

This clonotype showed up many times. Germline is not matched at one junction end, which may reflect a read error. The genes are TRBV5-1 and TRBJ2-7; 7 nucleotides align to TRBD2. CDR3 length: 14 amino acids. Germline V gene lookup returns CDR1 SGHRS and CDR2 YFSETQ. DNA of the CDR3: TGTGCCAGCAGCTTAGGCGGGGGTTCCTACGAGCAGTACTTC. It is translated as CASSLGGGSYEQYF.

Turning to this clonotype: A much bigger clone sits one base away, suggesting this may be a read error. The chain carries TRBV7-9 and TRBJ1-4, with D hard to call. The CDR3 has 11 amino acids. Germline CDR1 is SEHNR and CDR2 is FQNEAQ (reference sequence). The CDR3 loop is CTSSASEKLFF. The CDR3 nucleotides are TGTACCAGCAGCGCGTCTGAAAAACTGTTTTTT. Variable domain in full (rest from reference TRBV7-9 and TRBJ1-4): DTGVSQNPRHKITKRGQNVTFRCDPISEHNRLYWYRQTLGQGPEFLTYFQNEAQLEKSRLLSDRFSAERPKGSFSTLEIQRTEQGDSAMYLCTSSASEKLFFGSGTQLSVL.

This clonotype has at least ten counts. This chain connects TRBV5-1 to TRBJ2-2, with D hard to call. The V and J ends lost 4 bases and 7 bases respectively, with 14 bases between them. The CDR3 spans 14 residues. Germline V gene sequence: CDR1 SGHRS, CDR2 YFSETQ. This chain's CDR3 is CASSMTRASGELFF. The CDR3, as DNA: TGCGCCAGCAGCATGACACGGGCAAGCGGGGAGCTGTTTTTT.

In this sample, this clonotype turned up a few times. This chain uses TRBV29-1 with TRBJ2-3; 8 bases fit TRBD2. The CDR3 totals 14 residues. Unmatched junction bases numbered 10, after V lost 5 bases and J lost 6 bases. Germline values: CDR1 SQVTM, CDR2 ANQGSEA. CDR3 sequence: CSVTPGGAGDTQYF. The CDR3, as DNA: TGCAGCGTTACCCCCGGGGGGGCAGGGGATACGCAGTATTTT.

This clonotype has only a few counts. The chain recombines TRBV20-1 with TRBJ1-5; D gene uncertain. This CDR3 is 14 amino acids long. Germline V gene lookup returns CDR1 DFQATT and CDR2 SNEGSKA (reference sequence). Deletions cut 6 bases from V and 7 bases from J, with 19 bases between. In DNA, the CDR3 is TGCAGTGCCGACTGGGGTGACCCACGGCAGCCCCAGCATTTT. Translation gives CSADWGDPRQPQHF.

This clonotype was picked up many times. The chain has TRBV29-1 and TRBJ1-1; D is uncertain. Germline CDR1 reads SQVTM; CDR2 reads ANQGSEA. With 6 bases removed from V and 1 base from J, the gap between germline ends came to 9 bases. The CDR3 totals 12 residues. The CDR3 coding sequence is TGCAGCGTCCCCTCTGGGAACACTGAAGCTTTCTTT. This encodes CSVPSGNTEAFF.

This clonotype was counted many times. The V gene is TRBV12-3 or TRBV12-4, the J gene TRBJ2-1; perhaps TRBD2 as D (5 bases). With 1 base removed from V and 4 bases from J, the gap between germline ends came to 11 bases. The CDR3 loop spans 15 amino acids. CDR3 loop: CASSLEVGEYNEQFF. In DNA form, the CDR3 reads TGTGCCAGCAGTTTAGAGGTTGGGGAGTACAATGAGCAGTTCTTC.